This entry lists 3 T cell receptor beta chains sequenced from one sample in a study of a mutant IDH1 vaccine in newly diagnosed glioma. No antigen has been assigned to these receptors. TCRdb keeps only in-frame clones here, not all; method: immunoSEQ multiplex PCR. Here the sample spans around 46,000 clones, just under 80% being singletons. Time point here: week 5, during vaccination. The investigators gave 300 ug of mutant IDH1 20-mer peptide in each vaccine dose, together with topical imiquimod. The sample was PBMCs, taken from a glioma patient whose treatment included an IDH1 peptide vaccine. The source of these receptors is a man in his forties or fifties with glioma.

As DNA, the CDR3 is TGCAGCGTCTCGACGCCAGAGGACTATGGCTACACCTTC. The encoded protein is CSVSTPEDYGYTF. The rearrangement uses TRBV29-1 and TRBJ1-2; D gene unclear. V lost 6 bases, J lost 3 bases, and 14 bases lay in between. Per germline, CDR1 SQVTM and CDR2 ANQGSEA. The CDR3 is 13 amino acids.

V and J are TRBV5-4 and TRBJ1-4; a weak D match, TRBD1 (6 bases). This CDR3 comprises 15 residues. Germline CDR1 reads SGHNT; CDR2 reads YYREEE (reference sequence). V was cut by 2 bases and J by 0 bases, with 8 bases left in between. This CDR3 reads CASSLQGATNEKLFF. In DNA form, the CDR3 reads TGTGCCAGCAGCTTACAGGGAGCAACTAATGAAAAACTGTTTTTT.

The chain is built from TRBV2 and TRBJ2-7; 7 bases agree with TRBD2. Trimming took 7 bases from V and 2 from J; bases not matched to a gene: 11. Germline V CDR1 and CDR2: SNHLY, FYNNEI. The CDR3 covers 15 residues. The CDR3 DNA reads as TGTGCCAGCACCGAGAGGGCTAGCGGTACCTACGAGCAGTACTTC. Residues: CASTERASGTYEQYF.